The 21 T cell receptor beta chains below all came from one sample that was sequenced in a study of beta chain features in type 1 diabetes. Study results and caveats: Significant though moderate, a shortening of TCRB CDR3s appeared in all four CD4+ subsets of Type 1 diabetes patients.

Every isolated RNA sample was fully reverse transcribed, so sequencing captured expressed TCRB transcripts. TCRdb's table, derived via immunoSEQ multiplex PCR, lists solely in-frame clones and lacks some. The sample records approximately 280,000 clones, approximately 15% being singletons. Their cognate antigens are unknown. The sample was naive CD4+ T cells from blood. Receptors originate from a man younger than 35 with type 1 diabetes.

This clone has just a few counts. V gene TRBV30 combines with J gene TRBJ1-1; D remains ambiguous. The CDR3 covers 13 residues. The germline V and J ends were trimmed by 0 bases and 1 base, with 6 bases remaining between them. Germline V gene sequence: CDR1 GTSNPN, CDR2 SVGIG (reference sequence). CDR3 region: CAWSVSQNTEAFF. CDR3 DNA sequence: TGTGCCTGGAGTGTTTCCCAGAACACTGAAGCTTTCTTT.

This clone was picked up a small number of times. The rearrangement joins TRBV2 to TRBJ1-6; 7 positions match TRBD1. Germline CDR1 is SNHLY and CDR2 is FYNNEI. Trimming removed 4 bases from V and 14 bases from J; junction bases left unmatched: 11. CDR3 length equals 14 residues. CDR3 bases: TGTGCCAGCAGTGGACGGACAGGAAGATCGGCCCTCCACTTT. Protein sequence: CASSGRTGRSALHF.

A few counts support this clone. This chain uses TRBV12-5 with TRBJ2-1, with D perhaps TRBD2 (6 bases). The germline V and J ends were trimmed by 4 bases and 0 bases, with 10 bases remaining between them. Germline V gene lookup returns CDR1 LGHNT and CDR2 FRNRAP. This CDR3 comprises 15 residues. CDR3 protein: CASGSGLPSYNEQFF. The CDR3 coding sequence is TGTGCTAGTGGTTCGGGACTCCCCTCCTACAATGAGCAGTTCTTC.

This clone was observed a handful of times. J is TRBJ2-1 and V is TRBV7-9, with TRBD2 identical over 10 bases. Germline V gene lookup returns CDR1 SEHNR and CDR2 FQNEAQ (reference sequence). This CDR3 has 16 amino acids. J gave up 6 bases and V 0 bases, and 5 bases lay outside the gene matches. CDR3 in amino acids: CASSLAASGRRNEQFF. The CDR3 nucleotides are TGTGCCAGCAGCTTAGCGGCTAGCGGGAGACGCAATGAGCAGTTCTTC. The complete variable domain, with remaining parts taken from reference TRBV7-9 and TRBJ2-1, reads DTGVSQNPRHKITKRGQNVTFRCDPISEHNRLYWYRQTLGQGPEFLTYFQNEAQLEKSRLLSDRFSAERPKGSFSTLEIQRTEQGDSAMYLCASSLAASGRRNEQFFGPGTRLTVL.

This clone was detected only a few times. The chain couples TRBV25-1 to TRBJ2-7; the match to TRBD1 covers 10 bases. Germline loops: CDR1 MGHDK, CDR2 SYGVNS. V lost 6 bases and J lost 4; bases outside the gene matches: 6. The CDR3 has 14 residues. The chain's CDR3 is CASRGDRGSYEQYF. The CDR3 bases are TGTGCCAGCAGAGGGGACAGGGGTTCGTACGAGCAGTACTTC.

The V gene is TRBV7-9, the J gene TRBJ2-1, with TRBD2 as a possible D gene (6 bases). The CDR3 has 15 residues. Trimming shortened V by 5 bases and J by 4 bases, and 15 bases separated the two germline ends. Germline CDR1 SEHNR, CDR2 FQNEAQ (reference sequence). The chain's CDR3 is CASSPLGGWYNEQFF. In DNA form, the CDR3 reads TGTGCCAGCAGCCCACTGGGGGGATGGTACAATGAGCAGTTCTTC.

The gene calls are TRBV7-2 and TRBJ2-3; 8 positions agree with TRBD2. The V gene end was trimmed by 2 bases and the J gene end by 6 bases; junction bases not matched to a gene: 4. There are 14 residues in the CDR3. Germline V CDR1 and CDR2: SGHTA, FQGNSA. Here the CDR3 DNA reads TGTGCCAGCAGCTTAATTAGCGGGGCGGATACGCAGTATTTT. Amino acids: CASSLISGADTQYF.

This clone has a handful of counts. The rearrangement joins TRBV30 to TRBJ2-7; TRBD1 matches 7 bases. J lost 6 bases, V lost 4 bases, and 12 bases had no gene match. The length of the CDR3 is 14 residues. The V gene's germline CDR1 is GTSNPN and CDR2 SVGIG (reference sequence). CDR3 residues: CAWTDRSLPREQYF. CDR3 coding DNA: TGTGCCTGGACGGACAGGTCGCTACCTCGCGAGCAGTACTTC.

This clone has a handful of counts. The chain carries TRBV28 and TRBJ1-1; D unresolved. The CDR3 runs 12 residues. The V gene's germline CDR1 is MDHEN and CDR2 SYDVKM. The V gene lost 8 bases and the J gene lost 1 base, with 8 bases spanning the gap. CDR3: CASGVRNTEAFF. For the CDR3, the DNA is TGTGCCAGCGGTGTGAGGAACACTGAAGCTTTCTTT.

The chain recombines TRBV5-1 with TRBJ2-3; tentatively, D is TRBD2 (6 bases). V was clipped by 4 bases and J by 6 bases, with 12 bases between them. From germline, CDR1 is SGHRS and CDR2 YFSETQ. The CDR3 runs to 13 residues. The CDR3 DNA sequence: TGCGCCAGCAGCCCGCGGGGAATGGATACGCAGTATTTT. It is translated as CASSPRGMDTQYF.

This clone has more than one count but fewer than ten. The rearrangement links TRBV27 to TRBJ2-1; D not certain. Trimming took 1 base from V and 0 from J, leaving 10 bases between them. Germline CDR1 reads MNHEY; CDR2 reads SMNVEV (reference sequence). CDR3 length equals 16 residues. The DNA of the CDR3 is TGTGCCAGCAGTTTATTGAGCGTTAGCTCCTACAATGAGCAGTTCTTC. Translation: CASSLLSVSSYNEQFF.

The chain links TRBV28 to TRBJ2-2; unclear D gene. CDR1 is MDHEN, CDR2 SYDVKM, per germline. Between the trimmed V and J ends, which lost 5 bases and 3 bases, there was a span of 13 bases. The CDR3 totals 15 residues. Here the CDR3 reads CASSPHSSYTGELFF. In DNA form, the CDR3 reads TGTGCCAGCAGTCCCCACAGCTCCTACACCGGGGAGCTGTTTTTT.

The rearrangement joins TRBV6-6 to TRBJ2-3, with TRBD1 matching over 8 bases. The CDR3 has 15 residues. Trimming at V came to 6 bases and at J to 6 bases, leaving 11 bases not matched to a gene. CDR1 and CDR2 (germline): MNHNY, SVGAGI (reference sequence). This CDR3 reads CASSSPQGAQDTQYF. The CDR3 bases are TGTGCCAGCAGCTCCCCTCAGGGGGCGCAGGATACGCAGTATTTT.

The chain employs TRBV30 and TRBJ1-2; 8 positions match TRBD1. This CDR3 has 13 amino acids. CDR1 and CDR2 (germline): GTSNPN, SVGIG (reference sequence). V gave up 8 bases and J gave up 3 bases; unmatched junction bases: 8. The CDR3 bases are TGTGCCGCTAGGACAGGGAGCGACTATGGCTACACCTTC. It codes for CAARTGSDYGYTF.

This chain uses TRBV28 with TRBJ2-5; TRBD2 is a possible D gene (6 bases). CDR3 size: 16 residues. The germline gives CDR1 MDHEN, CDR2 SYDVKM. V was trimmed by 6 bases and J by 5 bases, leaving 22 bases between them. The CDR3 DNA is TGTGCCAGCAGCCAAAAGGACTACCCGCGGAGGGAGACCCAGTACTTC. This translates into CASSQKDYPRRETQYF.

V usage is TRBV6-5 and J usage is TRBJ1-6; D gene ambiguous. This CDR3 has 14 residues. Looked up from germline, CDR1 is MNHEY and CDR2 is SVGAGI. V was shortened by 6 bases and J by 10 bases, with 16 bases between the two germline ends. As DNA, the CDR3 is TGTGCCAGCAGAAAAGGGAGACTACGGTCACCCCTCCACTTT. Protein product: CASRKGRLRSPLHF.

This clone was seen a few times. V gene TRBV5-1 combines with J gene TRBJ2-2, with a weak D call TRBD1 (5 bases). V was trimmed by 0 bases and J by 1 base, leaving 10 bases between them. Germline V gene sequence: CDR1 SGHRS, CDR2 YFSETQ. The CDR3 runs to 16 residues. CDR3 nucleotides: TGCGCCAGCAGCTTGGAGTACAGGCAGAACACCGGGGAGCTGTTTTTT. Translated, it gives CASSLEYRQNTGELFF.

This clone has a single count. As DNA, the CDR3 is TGTGCCAGCAGTTTAAGCTTACCCAGGGGCTACGAGCAGTACTTC. Translating it yields CASSLSLPRGYEQYF. The chain has TRBV6-5 and TRBJ2-7, with D tentatively TRBD1 (6 bases). The CDR3 extends over 15 amino acids. V was shortened by 4 bases and J by 3 bases, with 16 bases between the two germline ends. Germline V gene data show CDR1 as MNHEY and CDR2 as SVGAGI.

This chain links TRBV6-5 with TRBJ1-2; D ambiguous. The V gene's germline CDR1 is MNHEY and CDR2 SVGAGI. CDR3 length equals 15 residues. V was shortened by 2 bases and J by 1 base, with 11 bases between the two germline ends. The CDR3 here is CASSYEGHLNYGYTF. The CDR3 DNA reads as TGTGCCAGCAGTTACGAGGGTCACCTTAACTATGGCTACACCTTC.

For this clone: Other DNA sequences from this sample encode an identical CDR3 as well. The gene calls are TRBV18 and TRBJ2-3; D is unresolved. Deletions cut 3 bases from V and 1 base from J, with 8 bases between. CDR1 is KGHSH, CDR2 LQKENI, per germline. This CDR3 is 14 amino acids long. CDR3 DNA: TGTGCCAGCTCACCTCAACGGGGCACAGATACGCAGTATTTT. Translated: CASSPQRGTDTQYF.

The rearrangement joins TRBV5-4 to TRBJ2-3; 7 nucleotides agree with TRBD2. The germline V gene encodes CDR1 SGHNT and CDR2 YYREEE (reference sequence). Unmatched junction bases numbered 8, after V lost 4 bases and J lost 0 bases. The CDR3 consists of 16 residues. The CDR3 sequence is CASSRDGGGSTDTQYF. The CDR3 bases are TGTGCCAGCAGCCGGGATGGCGGGGGAAGCACAGATACGCAGTATTTT.